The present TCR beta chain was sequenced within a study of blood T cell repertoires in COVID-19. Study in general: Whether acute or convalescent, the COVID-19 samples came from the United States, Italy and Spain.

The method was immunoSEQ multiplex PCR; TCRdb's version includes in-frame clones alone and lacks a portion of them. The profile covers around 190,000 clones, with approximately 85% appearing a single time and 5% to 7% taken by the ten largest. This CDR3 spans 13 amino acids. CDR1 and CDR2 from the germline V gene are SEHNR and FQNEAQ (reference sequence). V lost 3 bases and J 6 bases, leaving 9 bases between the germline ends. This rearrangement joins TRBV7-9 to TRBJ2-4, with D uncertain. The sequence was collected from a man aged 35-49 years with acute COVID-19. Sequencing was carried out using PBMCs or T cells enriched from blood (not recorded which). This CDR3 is CASSLAVGNIQYF. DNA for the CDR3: TGTGCCAGCAGCTTGGCGGTGGGAAACATTCAGTACTTC.